This TCR beta chain was sequenced for a study of blood T cell repertoires in COVID-19. As for the study in general: The analysed material was cDNA or gDNA that came from T cells, B-cell-depleted T cells, or PBMCs.

The CDR3 has 14 amino acids. This clone has a single count. Source study methods: The assay estimated nucleated cells by amplifying reference gene primers. Produced via immunoSEQ multiplex PCR; TCRdb's table is partial and in-frame only. D and trimming were read from the DNA, whereas the V and J calls and clone size are those reported in that table. This sample yields more than 300,000 clones, of which roughly 90% are seen a single time; under 7.5% belongs to the top ten. Sequencing was performed on peripheral blood. The V call is TRBV21-1, the J call TRBJ1-6; the table's D gene call, TRBD1, was not cross checked with the DNA. TRBV21-1 is flagged as a pseudogene. The origin of this receptor is a young man who had recovered from COVID-19. CDR3 bases: TGTGCCAGCAGCAAGGTAGGGGGCGAGGCACCCCTCCACTTT. This sequence encodes CASSKVGGEAPLHF.